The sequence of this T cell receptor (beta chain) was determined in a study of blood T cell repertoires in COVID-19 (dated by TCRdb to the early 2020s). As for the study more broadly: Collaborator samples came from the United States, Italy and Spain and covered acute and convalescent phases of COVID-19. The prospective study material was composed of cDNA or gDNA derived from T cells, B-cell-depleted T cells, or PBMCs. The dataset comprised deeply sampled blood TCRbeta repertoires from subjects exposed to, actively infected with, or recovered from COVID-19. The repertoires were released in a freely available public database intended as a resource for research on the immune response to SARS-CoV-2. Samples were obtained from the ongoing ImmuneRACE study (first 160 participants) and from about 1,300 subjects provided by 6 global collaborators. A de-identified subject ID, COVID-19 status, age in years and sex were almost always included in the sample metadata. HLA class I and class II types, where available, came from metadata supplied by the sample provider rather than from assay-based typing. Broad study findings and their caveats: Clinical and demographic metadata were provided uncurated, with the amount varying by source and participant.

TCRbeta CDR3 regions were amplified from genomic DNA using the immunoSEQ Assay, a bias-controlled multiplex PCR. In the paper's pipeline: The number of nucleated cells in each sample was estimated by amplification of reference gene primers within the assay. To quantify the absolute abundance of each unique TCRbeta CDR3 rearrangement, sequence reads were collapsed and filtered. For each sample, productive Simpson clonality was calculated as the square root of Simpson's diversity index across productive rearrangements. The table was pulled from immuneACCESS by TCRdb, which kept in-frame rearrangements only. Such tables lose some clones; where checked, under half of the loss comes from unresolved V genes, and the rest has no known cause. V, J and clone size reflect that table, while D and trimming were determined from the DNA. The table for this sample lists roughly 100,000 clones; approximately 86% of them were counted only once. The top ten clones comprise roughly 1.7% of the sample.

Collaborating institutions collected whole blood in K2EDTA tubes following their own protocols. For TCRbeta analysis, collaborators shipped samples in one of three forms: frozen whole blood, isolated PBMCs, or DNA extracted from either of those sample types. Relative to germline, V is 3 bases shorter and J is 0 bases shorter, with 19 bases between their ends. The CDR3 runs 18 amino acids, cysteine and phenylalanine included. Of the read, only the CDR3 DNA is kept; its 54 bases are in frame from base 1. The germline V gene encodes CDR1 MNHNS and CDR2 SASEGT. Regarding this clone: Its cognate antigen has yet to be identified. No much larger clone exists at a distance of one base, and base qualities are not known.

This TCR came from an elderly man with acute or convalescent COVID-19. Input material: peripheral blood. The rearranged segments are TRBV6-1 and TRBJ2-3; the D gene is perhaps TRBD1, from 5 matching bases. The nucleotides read TGTGCCAGCAGTGATCCCTCACAGGCGTTCGCTAGCACAGATACGCAGTATTTT. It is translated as CASSDPSQAFASTDTQYF.